What follows are 15 T cell receptor beta chains derived from one specimen sequenced in a study of blood T cells in healthy people across ages. Then a second PCR, running about 7 to 11 cycles, was carried out with a sample-barcoded 5' primer and a J-beta primer mix. TCRdb reprocessed the 5' RACE reads via MiXCR and lists one record per CDR3 protein. Among 1.5 million to 2 million distinct CDR3 sequences listed, 39% were seen once. Specimen: blood. These receptors all come from a human donor in good health.

The chain has TRBV6-5 and TRBJ1-1; 8 bases map to TRBD1. V was pared by 2 bases and J by 0 bases, with 14 bases of the junction left unmatched. The CDR3 consists of 19 residues. CDR1 is MNHEY and CDR2 is SVGAGI in the germline V gene. CDR3 coding DNA: TGTGCCAGCAGTTACCCTGATGCCGGACAGGGCCTCTTGAACACTGAAGCTTTCTTT. It specifies CASSYPDAGQGLLNTEAFF.

The chain recombines TRBV4-2 with TRBJ1-2, with D uncertain. The germline V gene encodes CDR1 LGHNA and CDR2 YNFKEQ. Trimming took 2 bases from V and 7 from J, leaving 14 bases between them. The CDR3 covers 14 residues. CDR3 in DNA: TGTGCCAGCAGCCAACACGAGAACCCAATTGGCTACACCTTC. Protein sequence: CASSQHENPIGYTF.

The chain is built from TRBV2 and TRBJ2-5; TRBD2 agrees at 11 bases. Germline assignment: CDR1 SNHLY and CDR2 FYNNEI. V lost 4 bases, J lost 5 bases, and 0 bases stayed unmatched. The CDR3 loop spans 13 amino acids. DNA for the CDR3: TGTGCCAGCAGTGGGACTAGCGGGGAGACCCAGTACTTC. Translated: CASSGTSGETQYF.

As concerns this clonotype: At one end, the junction sequence differs from germline, possibly due to a read error. The chain uses TRBV9 and TRBJ1-2; 7 nucleotides align to TRBD1. This CDR3 is built from 15 residues. Germline CDR1 reads SGDLS; CDR2 reads YYNGEE. CDR3 sequence: CASSVDGTANYGHTF. CDR3 nucleotides: TGTGCCAGCAGCGTTGACGGGACAGCTAACTATGGCCACACCTTC.

This clonotype was seen a few times. J is TRBJ2-3 and V is TRBV2; D unresolved. V shed 6 bases and J shed 1 base, with 14 bases lying between them. This CDR3 region has 15 residues. CDR1 is SNHLY, CDR2 FYNNEI, per germline. The CDR3 region has the DNA TGTGCCAGCAGATCCCAGCCTGGGGGCACAGATACGCAGTATTTT. Translated, it gives CASRSQPGGTDTQYF.

The gene calls are TRBV20-1 and TRBJ2-4; 10 bases map to TRBD2. The CDR3 length is 13 residues. Germline trimming cut 5 bases from V and 13 bases from J; bases unmatched to any gene: 11. Germline V gives CDR1 DFQATT, CDR2 SNEGSKA (reference sequence). DNA for the CDR3: TGCAGTGCTCGTAGCGGGGGGCGGTATGAGCAGTACTTC. Its protein is CSARSGGRYEQYF.

This clonotype appeared a few times. This chain connects TRBV4-2 to TRBJ1-2, with D possibly TRBD1 on 5 matching bases. Trimming removed 4 bases from V and 5 bases from J, with 20 bases in between. CDR1 is LGHNA and CDR2 is YNFKEQ in the germline V gene. The CDR3 is made up of 16 amino acids. The CDR3 is CASSLPAGQRIYGYTF. The CDR3, as DNA: TGTGCCAGCAGCCTTCCCGCGGGGCAGCGGATTTATGGCTACACCTTC.

This clonotype was seen only once. The chain carries TRBV12-3 or TRBV12-4 and TRBJ1-4, with 7 bases lining up with TRBD1. This CDR3 region has 14 residues. With V trimmed by 6 bases and J by 4 bases, 5 bases remained unmatched. CDR3 sequence reads: CASRSGQSNEKLFF. In nucleotides, the CDR3 is TGTGCCAGCAGATCGGGACAGAGTAATGAAAAACTGTTTTTT.

This clonotype has at least ten counts. Sequence at one end of the junction differs from germline and may be a read error. This chain's CDR3 is CASSRELETQYF. The CDR3 bases are TGCGCCAGCAGCAGAGAGCTCGAGACCCAGTACTTC. The chain employs TRBV3-1 and TRBJ2-5; the D is unclear. Looked up from germline, CDR1 is LGHDT and CDR2 is YNNKEL (reference sequence). CDR3 length: 12 residues.

This clonotype was seen only a few times. The chain recombines TRBV7-2 with TRBJ2-7; 11 bases are shared with TRBD2. Losses at the gene ends were 1 base for V and 2 bases for J; bases not matched to a gene: 4. The CDR3 sequence is 16 residues long. CDR1 and CDR2 from the germline V gene are SGHTA and FQGNSA. CDR3 in DNA: TGTGCCAGCAGCTTAGGAGTGACTAGCGGGACCTACGAGCAGTACTTC. It specifies CASSLGVTSGTYEQYF.

J is TRBJ1-6 and V is TRBV5-1; tentatively, D is TRBD1 (6 bases). Germline V gene data show CDR1 as SGHRS and CDR2 as YFSETQ. This CDR3 is 14 amino acids long. With 3 bases removed from V and 10 bases from J, the gap between germline ends came to 14 bases. CDR3 sequence reads: CASSSGEIESPLHF. In DNA, the CDR3 is TGCGCCAGCAGCTCAGGGGAGATAGAATCACCCCTCCACTTT. Drawing the rest from reference TRBV5-1 and TRBJ1-6, the complete variable domain is KAGVTQTPRYLIKTRGQQVTLSCSPISGHRSVSWYQQTPGQGLQFLFEYFSETQRNKGNFPGRFSGRQFSNSRSEMNVSTLELGDSALYLCASSSGEIESPLHFGNGTRLTVT.

The chain has TRBV9 and TRBJ2-3; TRBD2 agrees at 14 bases. V lost 3 bases, J lost 5 bases, and 11 bases stayed unmatched. The germline V gene encodes CDR1 SGDLS and CDR2 YYNGEE. This CDR3 has 18 amino acids. DNA of the CDR3: TGTGCCAGCAGCGATGGGACTAGCGGGGGTTTAGACGGAGATACGCAGTATTTT. Translation gives CASSDGTSGGLDGDTQYF. The full variable domain, completed using reference TRBV9 and TRBJ2-3, is DSGVTQTPKHLITATGQRVTLRCSPRSGDLSVYWYQQSLDQGLQFLIQYYNGEERAKGNILERFSAQQFPDLHSELNLSSLELGDSALYFCASSDGTSGGLDGDTQYFGPGTRLTVL.

The chain uses TRBV12-3 or TRBV12-4 and TRBJ1-4; 8 bases align to TRBD1. The V segment lost 0 bases and the J segment 7 bases; nucleotides outside the gene matches: 4. CDR3 size: 15 residues. The CDR3 DNA sequence: TGTGCCAGCAGTTTAGCGCAGGGGGCGATTGAAAAACTGTTTTTT. Its protein is CASSLAQGAIEKLFF.

In this sample, this clonotype turned up a few times. The chain links TRBV20-1 to TRBJ2-7; TRBD1 matches at 8 bases. The germline CDR1 and CDR2 sequences are DFQATT and SNEGSKA (reference sequence). The CDR3 is 14 residues long. V lost 5 bases and J lost 0; bases outside the gene matches: 6. CDR3 sequence: CSAGRTGNSYEQYF. CDR3 DNA: TGCAGTGCTGGCAGGACAGGGAACTCCTACGAGCAGTACTTC.

The chain combines TRBV4-3 with TRBJ2-1, with D tentatively TRBD1 or TRBD2 (5 bases each). The V end lost 0 bases, the J end lost 0 bases, and 12 bases lay between the germline ends. This CDR3 region has 17 residues. Germline CDR1 and CDR2: LGHNA and YSLEER. The CDR3 sequence: CASSQDGAGSSYNEQFF. The CDR3 DNA follows: TGCGCCAGCAGCCAAGATGGGGCAGGGAGCTCCTACAATGAGCAGTTCTTC.